This T cell receptor (beta chain) comes out of a study of human T cells and chemical hapten exposure. About the research overall: Per-sample TCR yield variability stemmed mainly from small pooled library volume differences. Points from the study as a whole: Expanded TCR counts at PT1 went up together with patch test score, a positive correlation.

Time point meaning: pre-sensitization, week 0. Stated treatment: therapeutic diphenylcyclopropenone sensitization with weekly scalp DPC. The library gave individual cDNA molecules unique molecular identifiers. TCRdb itself ran the RACE reads through MiXCR, one entry per CDR3 protein. The profile shows more than 250,000 distinct CDR3 sequences, around 7% of them singletons. The V gene's germline CDR1 is MNHEY and CDR2 SMNVEV (reference sequence). CDR3 length equals 15 residues. The ends were cut back, 5 bases at V and 9 bases at J, with 17 bases in the middle. The table lists this clonotype with a few counts. Its antigen is not identified.

The chain joins TRBV27 to TRBJ1-6; tentatively, D is TRBD1 (5 bases). The sequencing here drew on whole blood, taken in connection with sensitization to the hapten diphenylcyclopropenone (DPC). This receptor was identified in a man in his late teens or twenties with alopecia areata. Some clones in this sample may be carry-over from other donors' samples. Here the CDR3 reads CASSTTKGAASPLHF. CDR3 nucleotides: TGTGCCAGCAGTACGACAAAAGGGGCCGCTTCACCCCTCCACTTT.